Included here is one TCR beta chain sequence, with context. Antigen: not known. CDR3 length: 19 amino acids. Germline V gene data show CDR1 as GTSNPN and CDR2 as SVGIG (reference sequence). After removal of 2 bases from V and 8 bases from J, the junction contained 17 bases not matched to a gene. The data were taken from a study of cytomegalovirus exposure and HLA in healthy donors. Broader study findings: Data from an earlier analysis indicated that most TCR beta V segments were productive either about 87% or about 30% of the time.

PCR was performed using 60 Vbeta and 13 Jbeta primers. TCRdb's table, derived via immunoSEQ multiplex PCR, lists solely in-frame clones and lacks some. The sample has fewer than 200,000 clones; 79% are singletons. The sequence derives from a man aged 35-49 years in good health and CMV-seronegative. Sequenced: PBMCs. The chain recombines TRBV30 with TRBJ2-1, with TRBD2 matching 14 bases. For the CDR3, the DNA is TGTGCCTGGAGTCATACTGGGACTAGCGGGGGAGTGATGAGCGATGAGCAGTTCTTC. Translated, it gives CAWSHTGTSGGVMSDEQFF. The full variable domain, in which reference TRBV30 and TRBJ2-1 provide the parts outside the CDR3, is SQTIHQWPATLVQPVGSPLSLECTVEGTSNPNLYWYRQAAGRGLQLLFYSVGIGQISSEVPQNLSASRPQDRQFILSSKKLLLSDSGFYLCAWSHTGTSGGVMSDEQFFGPGTRLTVL.